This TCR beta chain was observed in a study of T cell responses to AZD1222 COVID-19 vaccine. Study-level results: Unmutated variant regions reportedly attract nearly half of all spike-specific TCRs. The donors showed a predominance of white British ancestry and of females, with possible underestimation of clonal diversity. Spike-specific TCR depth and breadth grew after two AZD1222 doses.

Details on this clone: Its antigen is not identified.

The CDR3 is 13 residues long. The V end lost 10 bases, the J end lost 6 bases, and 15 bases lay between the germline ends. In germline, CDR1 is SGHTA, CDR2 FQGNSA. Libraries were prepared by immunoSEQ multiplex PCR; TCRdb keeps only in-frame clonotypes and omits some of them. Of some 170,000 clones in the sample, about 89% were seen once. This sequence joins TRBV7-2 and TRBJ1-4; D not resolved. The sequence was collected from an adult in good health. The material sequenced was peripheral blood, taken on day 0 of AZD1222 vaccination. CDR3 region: CATARALDEKLFF. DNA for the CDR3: TGTGCCACCGCGCGGGCTTTGGATGAAAAACTGTTTTTT.